The entry below gives a single T cell receptor beta chain sequence along with its context. These data are taken from a study of T cell responses to AZD1222 COVID-19 vaccine. V lost 4 bases and J 0 bases, leaving 6 bases between the germline ends. The germline V gene encodes CDR1 GTSNPN and CDR2 SVGIG (reference sequence). The CDR3 spans 12 residues. Some clones are missing from TCRdb's copy, which holds only in-frame ones; the method was immunoSEQ multiplex PCR. The sample consists of under 170,000 clones, about 93% of them appearing once. The TCR sequence derives from an adult who received the AZD1222 COVID-19 vaccine. The chain employs TRBV30 and TRBJ1-1; D call uncertain. This sample comprised peripheral blood, obtained 28 days after the second AZD1222 dose. The CDR3 reads CAWKDVNTEAFF. The CDR3 DNA reads TGTGCCTGGAAGGACGTGAACACTGAAGCTTTCTTT.